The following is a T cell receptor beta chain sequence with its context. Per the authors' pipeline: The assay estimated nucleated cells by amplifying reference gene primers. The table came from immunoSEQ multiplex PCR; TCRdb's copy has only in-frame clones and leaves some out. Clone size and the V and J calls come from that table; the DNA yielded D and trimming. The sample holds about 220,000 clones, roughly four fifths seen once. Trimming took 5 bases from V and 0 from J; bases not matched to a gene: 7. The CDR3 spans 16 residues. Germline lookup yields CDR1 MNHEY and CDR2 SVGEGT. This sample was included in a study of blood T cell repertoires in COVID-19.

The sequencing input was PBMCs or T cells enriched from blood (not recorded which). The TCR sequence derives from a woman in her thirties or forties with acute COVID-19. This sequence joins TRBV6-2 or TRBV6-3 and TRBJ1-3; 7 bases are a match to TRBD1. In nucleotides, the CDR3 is TGTGCCAGCAGTCCGAGAGACAGGGTCTCTGGAAACACCATATATTTT. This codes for CASSPRDRVSGNTIYF.